Here is one TCR beta chain with its context. Its antigen is currently not known. No base-level quality is on record; no much larger clone is a single base apart. The immunoSEQ Assay, a bias-controlled multiplex PCR, was used to amplify TCRbeta CDR3 regions from genomic DNA. The authors' analysis ran thus. Nucleated cell counts per sample were estimated from amplification of reference gene primers within the assay. To quantify the absolute abundance of each unique TCRbeta CDR3 rearrangement, sequence reads were collapsed and filtered. Productive Simpson clonality was computed per sample as the square root of Simpson's diversity index over productive rearrangements. TCRdb retrieved this table from immuneACCESS and kept in-frame rearrangements only. Not all clones are present; in checked studies, unresolved V genes account for under half, and no reason is known for the remainder. The D gene and trimming were derived from the DNA, and the V and J assignments and clone size from that table. The sample data list around 280,000 clones, and around four fifths of these were observed just once. About 4% of the sample lies in the top ten.

Each collaborating institution followed its own protocols to collect whole blood in K2EDTA tubes. For TCRbeta analysis, collaborators shipped samples in one of three forms: frozen whole blood, isolated PBMCs, or DNA extracted from either of those sample types. The sample originates from a study of blood T cell repertoires in COVID-19 (dated by TCRdb to the early 2020s). Describing the broader study: Samples covering the acute and convalescent phases of COVID-19 were provided by collaborators in the United States, Italy and Spain. The material from the prospective study consisted of cDNA or gDNA derived from T cells, B-cell-depleted T cells, or PBMCs. The dataset comprised deeply sampled blood TCRbeta repertoires from subjects exposed to, actively infected with, or recovered from COVID-19. The repertoires were made available in a free public database intended to serve as a resource for research on the immune response to SARS-CoV-2. Samples were obtained from the ongoing ImmuneRACE study (first 160 participants) and from approximately 1,200 subjects provided by 6 global collaborators. The sample metadata nearly always contained a de-identified subject ID, COVID-19 status, age in years and sex. Where available, HLA class I and class II types were taken from metadata supplied by the sample provider and were not determined by assay-based typing.

Summary of the overall study and its limitations: Clinical and demographic metadata were provided uncurated, with the amount varying by source and participant.

From its cysteine to its phenylalanine, the CDR3 spans 13 amino acids. Only CDR3 DNA remains: 39 bases, in frame from the first base. The CDR1 and CDR2 encoded by the germline V gene (reference sequence) are GTSNPN and SVGIG. For this chain, trimming is 2 bases at the V end and 3 bases at the J end, and the number of junction bases without a gene match is 4. This TCR came from a woman aged 50 to 60 with active or convalescent COVID-19. Source material: peripheral blood. This chain joins TRBV30 to TRBJ2-7; 7 central bases correspond to TRBD2. This receptor carries the CDR3 CAWSKASGYEQYF. DNA sequence: TGTGCCTGGAGTAAAGCTAGCGGCTACGAGCAGTACTTC.